This T cell receptor (beta chain) comes out of a study of vaccination and CD4 T cells after COVID-19. Broader study findings: Recorded median SARS-CoV-2-reactive clonotype numbers increased from about 20 to 38 without reaching significance.

Sequencing of the DNA from cultured CD4+ T cells was carried out with the Oncomine TCR Beta short-read assay. Each CDR3 protein gets one entry after TCRdb re-called the PCR reads with MiXCR. The sample consists of about 14,000 distinct CDR3 sequences, approximately 60% of them appearing once. The treatment was: approximately nine-day PBMC culture with coronavirus spike peptide pools or control peptides (ViraFEST assay). The V gene end was trimmed by 3 bases and the J gene end by 6 bases; junction bases not matched to a gene: 6. The CDR3 runs to 15 residues. CDR1 and CDR2 from the germline V gene are SGHTA and FQGNSA. In the case of this clonotype: The antigen is unknown.

Sequencing was done on a sample of CD4+ T cells from blood, cultured in vitro. The chain is built from TRBV7-2 and TRBJ2-3, with 10 bases that match TRBD2. The receptor's source is a human donor who had recovered from COVID-19. The DNA for the CDR3 is TGTGCCAGCAGCTTGATTCTAGCGGGAGTGGATACGCAGTATTTT. Amino acid sequence: CASSLILAGVDTQYF.